The sequence of this TCR beta chain was determined in a study of CD8+CD57+ T cells in acquired aplastic anemia listed by TCRdb under 2018. With regard to the full study: DNA extracted from sorted CD4+ and CD8+ cells had a mean of about 3 ug, with a range of 0.2 to 27.4 ug. An average of about 10 million reads for CD4+ cells and under 13 million reads for CD8+ cells was obtained from healthy donor samples.

Study-wide findings and limitations: Patients and healthy controls showed no significant difference in CD8+ Simpson's diversity (P=0.060). Although around 30 CD8+ CDR3 sequences were shared by patients and controls, these sequences appeared highly expressed in patients and within the immunodominant clones of patients.

Concerning this clonotype itself: The target of this receptor is not known. No per-base quality is available; no much larger clone lies one base away.

Its CDR3 holds 14 amino acids, cysteine through phenylalanine. Only CDR3 DNA is held: 42 bases, read in frame from base 1. The germline V gene gives CDR1 as MNHEY and CDR2 as SVGAGI. V loses 5 bases, J loses 7 bases, and the germline ends lie 15 bases apart. Genomic DNA was used as template for profiling of TCR beta VDJ combinations and CDR3 sequences. TCR repertoire sequencing was run on an Illumina HiSeq 2000. The paper's processing steps were these. TRBV/TRBJ rearrangement plots, CDR3 size and DJ length profiles, and Simpson's diversity index were used to assess repertoires. The immunodominant clone was defined as the most abundant DNA sequence in deep sequencing data. CDR3 amino acid sequences were checked for sharing between subjects and were compared against published repertoires and the VDJdb database. The raw public reads went through TCRdb reprocessing: fastp at Q25, MiXCR clone calling, in-frame beta chains kept. CDR3 protein sequences are deduplicated, and each keeps its most common genes and DNA. The V and J calls were not made by the authors but by TCRdb's processing. Within this sample are approximately 200,000 distinct CDR3 sequences, with roughly half of them counted one time only. About 17% of the sample goes to the ten largest clones.

In this study, sorted CD4+ and CD8+ T cells from the blood of healthy subjects and of severe aplastic anemia patients had their TCR repertoires deep-sequenced. Ficoll-Paque density gradient centrifugation was used to isolate peripheral blood mononuclear cells. Before DNA extraction, CD4+ and CD8+ T cells were sorted by FACS or by magnetic beads. The V and J genes are TRBV6-5 and TRBJ1-5; D gene: possibly TRBD1, on 5 matching bases. This clonotype was obtained from a human donor in good health, serving as a control. The material sequenced was sorted CD4+, CD8+, or CD8+CD57+ T cells (not recorded which) from PBMCs. The bases read TGTGCCAGCAGTGAAGACAGCGGCCCCCAGCCCCAGCATTTT. Its amino acids are CASSEDSGPQPQHF.